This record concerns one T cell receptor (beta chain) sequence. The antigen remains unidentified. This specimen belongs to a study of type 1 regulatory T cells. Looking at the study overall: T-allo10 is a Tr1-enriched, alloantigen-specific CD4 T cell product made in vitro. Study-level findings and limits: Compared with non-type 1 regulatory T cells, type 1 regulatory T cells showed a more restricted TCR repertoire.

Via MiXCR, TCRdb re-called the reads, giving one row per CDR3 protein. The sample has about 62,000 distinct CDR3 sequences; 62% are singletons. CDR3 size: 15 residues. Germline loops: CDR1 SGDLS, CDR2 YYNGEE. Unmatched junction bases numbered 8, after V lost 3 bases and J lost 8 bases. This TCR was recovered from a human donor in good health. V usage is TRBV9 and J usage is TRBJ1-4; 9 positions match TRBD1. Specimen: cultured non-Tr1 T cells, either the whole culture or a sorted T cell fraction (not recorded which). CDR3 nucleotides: TGTGCCAGCAGCGACGGAACAGGGGGCAGAGAAAAACTGTTTTTT. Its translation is CASSDGTGGREKLFF.